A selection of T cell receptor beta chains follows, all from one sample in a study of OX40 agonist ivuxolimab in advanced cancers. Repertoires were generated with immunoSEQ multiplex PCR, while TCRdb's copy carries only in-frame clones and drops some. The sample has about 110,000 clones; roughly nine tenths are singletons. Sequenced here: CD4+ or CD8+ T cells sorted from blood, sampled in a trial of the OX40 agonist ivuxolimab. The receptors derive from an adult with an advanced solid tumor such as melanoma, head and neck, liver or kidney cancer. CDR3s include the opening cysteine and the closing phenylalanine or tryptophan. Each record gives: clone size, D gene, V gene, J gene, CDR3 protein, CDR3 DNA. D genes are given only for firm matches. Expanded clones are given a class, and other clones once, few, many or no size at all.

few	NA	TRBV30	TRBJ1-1	CAWSVRSAYTEAFF	TGTGCCTGGAGTGTAAGGAGCGCCTACACTGAAGCTTTCTTT
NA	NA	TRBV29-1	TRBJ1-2	CSVQTGQNYGYTF	TGCAGCGTCCAAACCGGACAGAACTATGGCTACACCTTC
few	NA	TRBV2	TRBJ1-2	CASSGISAVNYGYTF	TGTGCCAGCAGTGGAATCTCGGCAGTTAACTATGGCTACACCTTC
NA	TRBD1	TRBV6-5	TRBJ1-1	CASRLGTANTEAFF	TGTGCCAGCAGACTCGGGACAGCTAACACTGAAGCTTTCTTT
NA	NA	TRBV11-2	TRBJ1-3	CASSLGQRNTIYF	TGTGCCAGCAGCTTAGGACAACGAAACACCATATATTTT
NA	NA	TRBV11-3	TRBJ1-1	CASSRDSGENTEAFF	TGTGCCAGCAGCAGGGACTCAGGCGAGAACACTGAAGCTTTCTTT
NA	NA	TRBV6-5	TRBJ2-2	CASSPRQGYTGELFF	TGTGCCAGCAGTCCCCGCCAGGGGTACACCGGGGAGCTGTTTTTT
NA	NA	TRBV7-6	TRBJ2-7	CASSLEVFYEQYF	TGTGCCAGCAGCTTAGAGGTCTTCTACGAGCAGTACTTC
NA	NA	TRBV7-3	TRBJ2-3	CASSFEGKSTDTQYF	TGTGCCAGCAGCTTCGAAGGTAAAAGCACAGATACGCAGTATTTT
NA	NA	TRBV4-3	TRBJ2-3	CASSQASRGSDTQYF	TGCGCCAGCAGCCAAGCGAGCAGGGGATCGGATACGCAGTATTTT
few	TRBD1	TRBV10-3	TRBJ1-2	CAIRPGGSTWYGYTF	TGTGCCATTCGTCCAGGGGGCTCTACCTGGTATGGCTACACCTTC
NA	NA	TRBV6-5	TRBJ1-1	CASFKGMNTEAFF	TGTGCCAGCTTCAAGGGTATGAACACTGAAGCTTTCTTT
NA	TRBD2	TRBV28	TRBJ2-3	CASRLSSGGGSDTQYF	TGTGCCAGCAGGCTTTCTAGCGGGGGGGGATCAGATACGCAGTATTTT
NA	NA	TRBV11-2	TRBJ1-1	CASSQISGDEAFF	TGTGCCAGCAGCCAGATATCAGGGGACGAAGCTTTCTTT
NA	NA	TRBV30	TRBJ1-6	CAWSVEGRSPLHF	TGTGCCTGGAGTGTGGAGGGGAGATCACCCCTCCACTTT
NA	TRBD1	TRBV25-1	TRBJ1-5	CASRPSGGEDQPQHF	TGTGCCAGCAGACCCTCAGGGGGGGAAGATCAGCCCCAGCATTTT
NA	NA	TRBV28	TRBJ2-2	CATLHAGELFF	TGTGCCACCCTCCACGCCGGGGAGCTGTTTTTT
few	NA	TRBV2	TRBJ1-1	CASTSTENTEAFF	TGTGCCAGCACTTCGACAGAGAACACTGAAGCTTTCTTT
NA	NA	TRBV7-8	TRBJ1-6	CASKEAPHSPLHF	TGTGCCAGCAAAGAGGCTCCGCATTCACCCCTCCACTTT
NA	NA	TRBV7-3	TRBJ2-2	CASSRDQDFTGELFF	TGTGCCAGCAGCCGAGATCAGGACTTCACCGGGGAGCTGTTTTTT
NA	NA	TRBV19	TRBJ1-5	CASSMKLYSNQPQHF	TGTGCCAGTAGTATGAAGCTTTATAGCAATCAGCCCCAGCATTTT
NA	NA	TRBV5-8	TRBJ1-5	CASRATGTPSNQPQHF	TGTGCCAGCAGAGCAACCGGGACACCCAGCAATCAGCCCCAGCATTTT
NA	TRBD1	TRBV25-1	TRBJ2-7	CASNLGQGTYEQYF	TGTGCCAGCAACTTAGGACAGGGGACCTACGAGCAGTACTTC
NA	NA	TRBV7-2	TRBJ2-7	CASSPRSGALTYEQYF	TGTGCCAGCAGCCCCCGATCCGGAGCGTTAACCTACGAGCAGTACTTC
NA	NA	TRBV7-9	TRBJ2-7	CASSLLGGGGQLLYEQYF	TGTGCCAGCAGCTTATTAGGAGGTGGGGGGCAGCTCCTCTACGAGCAGTACTTC
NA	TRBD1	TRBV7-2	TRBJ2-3	CASSVPGQGAGDTQYF	TGTGCCAGCAGCGTACCGGGACAGGGGGCTGGAGATACGCAGTATTTT
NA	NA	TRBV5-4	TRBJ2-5	CASSLLNSAGETQYF	TGTGCCAGCAGCTTGTTGAACTCTGCCGGAGAGACCCAGTACTTC
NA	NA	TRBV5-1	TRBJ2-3	CASSLGDTQYF	TGCGCCAGCAGCTTGGGAGATACGCAGTATTTT
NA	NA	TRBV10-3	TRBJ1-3	CAISPTNSGNTIYF	TGTGCCATCAGTCCGACTAATTCTGGAAACACCATATATTTT
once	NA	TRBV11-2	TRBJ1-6	CASSSGRSLLNNSPLHF	TGTGCCAGCAGCTCCGGGCGGAGCCTCCTTAATAATTCACCCCTCCACTTT
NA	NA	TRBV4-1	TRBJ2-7	CASSQGSRDTTYEQYF	TGCGCCAGCAGCCAAGGATCCCGGGACACCACCTACGAGCAGTACTTC
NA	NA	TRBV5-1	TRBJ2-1	CASSGSLDSYHYNEQFF	TGCGCCAGCAGCGGATCGTTGGACTCCTACCACTACAATGAGCAGTTCTTC
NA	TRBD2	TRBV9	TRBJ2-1	CASSVTSGNDNEQFF	TGTGCCAGCAGCGTAACTAGCGGGAACGACAATGAGCAGTTCTTC
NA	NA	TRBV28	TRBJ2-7	CASSIPHYEQYF	TGTGCCAGCAGTATTCCTCACTACGAGCAGTACTTC
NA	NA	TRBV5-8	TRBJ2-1	CASSFRVEQFF	TGTGCCAGCAGCTTCAGGGTTGAGCAGTTCTTC
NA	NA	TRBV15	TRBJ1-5	CATGGPGTRYSNQPQHF	TGTGCCACCGGTGGTCCCGGGACAAGATATAGCAATCAGCCCCAGCATTTT
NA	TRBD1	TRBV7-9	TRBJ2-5	CASCSDRQETQYF	TGTGCCAGCTGCTCGGACAGGCAAGAGACCCAGTACTTC
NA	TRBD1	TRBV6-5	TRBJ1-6	CASHNRGRYSPLHF	TGTGCCAGCCACAACAGGGGGCGTTATTCACCCCTCCACTTT
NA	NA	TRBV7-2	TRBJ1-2	CASRLDRVDGYTF	TGTGCCAGCAGATTGGACAGAGTTGATGGCTACACCTTC
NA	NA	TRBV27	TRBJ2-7	CASSYAGQAYEQYF	TGTGCCAGCAGTTACGCGGGGCAGGCCTACGAGCAGTACTTC
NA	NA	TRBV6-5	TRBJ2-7	CASSPRQVSEQYF	TGTGCCAGCAGTCCCCGACAGGTCTCGGAGCAGTACTTC
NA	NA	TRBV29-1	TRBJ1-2	CSVGPRAGPYGYTF	TGCAGCGTTGGCCCGAGGGCAGGGCCCTATGGCTACACCTTC
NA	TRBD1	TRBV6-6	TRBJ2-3	CASSYSQGATDTQYF	TGTGCCAGCAGTTACAGTCAGGGGGCCACAGATACGCAGTATTTT
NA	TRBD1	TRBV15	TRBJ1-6	CATSRGQDNSPLHF	TGTGCCACCAGCAGGGGACAGGATAATTCACCCCTCCACTTT
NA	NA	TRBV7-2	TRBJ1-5	CASCSRGQPQHF	TGTGCCAGCTGTAGCAGGGGTCAGCCCCAGCATTTT
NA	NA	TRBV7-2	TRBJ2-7	CASSPAALDEQYF	TGTGCCAGCAGCCCCGCGGCTTTAGACGAGCAGTACTTC
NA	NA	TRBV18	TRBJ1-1	CASSRILNTEAFF	TGCGCCAGCTCACGAATTTTGAACACTGAAGCTTTCTTT
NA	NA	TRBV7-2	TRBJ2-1	CASSLGDLDEQFF	TGTGCCAGCAGCTTAGGGGACTTAGATGAGCAGTTCTTC